This T cell receptor beta chain was recorded in a study of CD8+CD57+ T cells in acquired aplastic anemia (dated by TCRdb to the late 2010s). With respect to the entire study: Extracted DNA from sorted CD4+ and CD8+ cells averaged approximately 3 ug, ranging from about 0.18 to 27.4 ug. For healthy donor samples, the average read count was about 10 million for CD4+ cells and 11 million to 14 million for CD8+ cells.

The study deep-sequenced TCR repertoires of sorted CD4+ and CD8+ blood T cells from severe aplastic anemia patients and healthy subjects. Ficoll-Paque density gradient centrifugation was used to isolate peripheral blood mononuclear cells. Before DNA extraction, CD4+ and CD8+ T cells were sorted by FACS or by magnetic beads. The paper's findings and limits, for the study overall: Approximately 31 CD8+ CDR3 sequences were found in both patients and controls but appeared to be highly expressed in patients and within the immunodominant clones of the patients. No significant difference in CD8+ Simpson's diversity was found between patients and healthy controls (P=0.060).

This clonotype was recorded at least ten times. Its antigen is currently not known. One end of the junction varies from germline; a read error may be responsible. TCR beta VDJ combination and CDR3 sequence profiling used genomic DNA as the template. An Illumina HiSeq 2000 was the platform used for TCR repertoire sequencing. Per the original workflow: Repertoires were assessed using TRBV/TRBJ rearrangement plots, CDR3 size and DJ length profiles, and Simpson's diversity index. Whichever DNA sequence was most abundant in the deep sequencing data was defined as the immunodominant clone. CDR3 amino acid sequences were screened for sharing across subjects and compared with published repertoires and the VDJdb database. The raw public data were reprocessed by TCRdb itself: fastp quality trimming at Q25, MiXCR clonotype calling, in-frame beta chains only. Each CDR3 protein appears once, grouped with its most common genes and DNA. Here the V and J calls rest on TCRdb's processing, not on the authors' analysis. The sample table shows under 250,000 distinct CDR3 sequences, and 34% are seen once. In total, the top ten clones hold more than 0.95% of the sample.

This clonotype originated in a human donor in good health, serving as a control. The sequencing sample was made of sorted CD4+, CD8+, or CD8+CD57+ T cells (not recorded which) from PBMCs.

The nucleotides are TGTGCCAGCAGTGGGCGTCGTTTCGTTGCCTTC. Its product reads: CASSGRRFVAF. Recombination joined TRBV12-3 or TRBV12-4 with TRBJ1-2; the D gene cannot be named for sure. The CDR3 has 11 amino acids, counting the end cysteine and phenylalanine. Only CDR3 DNA is held: 33 bases, read in frame from base 1.